Many counts were recorded for the clone carrying this TCR beta chain. Antigen: not known. This sample was taken from a study of T cells in Graves' hyperthyroidism and ophthalmopathy. Study-wide results and limits: Ophthalmopathy was told apart from stable hyperthyroidism by a 13 V-J model.

Amplified TCR beta CDR3 regions derived from RNA transcripts. First-round RT-PCR targeting the TCR CDR3 was performed with the HTBI primer set. TCRdb called the multiplex PCR reads again in MiXCR, with one record for every CDR3 protein. The sample lists about 510,000 distinct CDR3 sequences; 12% to 15% were seen once. V gave up 6 bases and J gave up 5 bases; unmatched junction bases: 5. Looked up from germline, CDR1 is SNHLY and CDR2 is FYNNEI. This CDR3 is 13 amino acids long. The chain recombines TRBV2 with TRBJ2-5; 8 bases agree with TRBD1. The receptor comes from a woman in her 40s with Graves' hyperthyroidism. The sequenced sample consisted of blood. CDR3 region: CASSGQGLETQYF. The CDR3 DNA is TGTGCCAGCAGCGGACAGGGCCTCGAGACCCAGTACTTC.